The 6 T cell receptor beta chains presented below share a single source sample, sequenced in a study of CD8 T cells in Susac syndrome. An input of roughly 0.5 to 1 ug of RNA was subjected to reverse transcription using random hexamers. Each CDR3 protein gets one entry after TCRdb re-called the immunoSEQ multiplex PCR reads with MiXCR. The sample contains 130,000 or so distinct CDR3 sequences, 95% to 96% of which appear only once. The sequenced sample was CD4+ T cells from PBMCs. These receptors originate from a human donor with Susac syndrome.

This clonotype was observed once. This sequence joins TRBV4-2 and TRBJ1-1; TRBD1 matches 8 bases. J lost 4 bases, V lost 2 bases, and 12 bases had no gene match. The CDR3 runs to 17 residues. Germline V gene sequence: CDR1 LGHNA, CDR2 YNFKEQ. This CDR3 is CASSQWTGMISRTEAFF. The CDR3 DNA reads as TGTGCCAGCAGCCAATGGACAGGGATGATCAGTCGCACTGAAGCTTTCTTT.

V is TRBV28 and J is TRBJ1-1; D uncertain. Trimming took off 2 bases at V and 11 bases at J, with 9 bases between the two ends. This CDR3 is 11 amino acids long. The germline gives CDR1 MDHEN, CDR2 SYDVKM. The CDR3 reads CASSLHPDAFF. The CDR3 DNA sequence: TGTGCCAGCAGTTTACACCCAGACGCTTTCTTT.

The chain links TRBV9 to TRBJ2-3, with 8 nucleotides matching TRBD2. The CDR3 consists of 15 residues. The junction had 9 bases not matched to a gene; V was cut back by 3 bases and J by 6 bases. Germline V gives CDR1 SGDLS, CDR2 YYNGEE. The CDR3 protein is CASSAAVLAVDTQYF. Written as DNA, the CDR3 is TGTGCCAGCAGCGCCGCAGTACTAGCGGTCGATACGCAGTATTTT.

The chain carries TRBV9 and TRBJ2-1; TRBD1 aligns across 9 bases. The V gene's germline CDR1 is SGDLS and CDR2 YYNGEE. There are 17 residues in the CDR3. Trimming cost V 0 bases and J 1 base; bases outside gene matches: 5. The CDR3 region has the DNA TGTGCCAGCAGCGTAGGTCTGGGACAGGGTTCCTACAATGAGCAGTTCTTC. Encoded protein: CASSVGLGQGSYNEQFF.

In DNA, the CDR3 is TGTGCCAGCAGGAGAGGGACAAAATACAATGAGCAGTTCTTC. Translated, it gives CASRRGTKYNEQFF. The genes are TRBV6-5 and TRBJ2-1, with D perhaps TRBD1 (6 bases). CDR1 and CDR2 (germline): MNHEY, SVGAGI. The CDR3 spans 14 residues. V dropped 6 bases and J dropped 4 bases, with 13 bases sitting between them.

The chain has TRBV25-1 and TRBJ2-2; perhaps TRBD1 as D (5 bases). Germline CDR1 is MGHDK and CDR2 is SYGVNS. This CDR3 has 14 amino acids. The germline V and J ends were trimmed by 2 bases and 5 bases, with 9 bases remaining between them. CDR3 sequence: CASSEPGSTGELFF. In DNA, the CDR3 is TGTGCCAGCAGTGAACCAGGGTCGACCGGGGAGCTGTTTTTT.